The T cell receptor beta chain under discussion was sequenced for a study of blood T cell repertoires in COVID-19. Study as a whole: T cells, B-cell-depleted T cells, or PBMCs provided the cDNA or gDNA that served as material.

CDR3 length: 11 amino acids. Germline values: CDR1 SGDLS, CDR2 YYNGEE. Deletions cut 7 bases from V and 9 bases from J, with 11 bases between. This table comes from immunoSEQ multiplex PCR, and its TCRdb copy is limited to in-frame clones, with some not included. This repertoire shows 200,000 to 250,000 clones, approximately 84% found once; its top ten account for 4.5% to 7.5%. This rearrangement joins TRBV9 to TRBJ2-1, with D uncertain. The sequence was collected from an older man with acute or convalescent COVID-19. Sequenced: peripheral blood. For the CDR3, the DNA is TGTGCCAGCTCGGCGGATTTTGAGCAGTTCTTC. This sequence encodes CASSADFEQFF.